This T cell receptor (beta chain) appears in the sequencing data of a study of T cells in localized non-small cell lung cancer. Using immunoSEQ multiplex PCR, the repertoire was profiled, and TCRdb retains in-frame clones only, with some absent. The table includes 30,000 or so clones, 80% to 95% detected once. V gave up 5 bases and J gave up 5 bases, with 9 bases separating them. From germline, CDR1 is MNHEY and CDR2 SVGAGI. This CDR3 is 12 amino acids long. This rearrangement joins TRBV6-5 to TRBJ2-5; D call uncertain. This receptor was taken from a female donor of 60 years or more with stage I lung adenocarcinoma. Sequencing was performed on peripheral blood, taken before any cancer treatment. CDR3 DNA: TGTGCCAGCAGTGGCGCGTGGGAGACCCAGTACTTC. Amino acid sequence: CASSGAWETQYF.